This entry describes one TCR beta chain. Germline-derived CDR1 and CDR2 are LGHNA and YNFKEQ. The CDR3 runs to 13 residues. With 4 bases removed from V and 8 bases from J, the gap between germline ends came to 12 bases. Authors' analysis steps: Amplification from reference gene primers served as the basis for estimated nucleated cell counts. Assay used: immunoSEQ multiplex PCR; TCRdb lists only in-frame clones, some missing. D and trimming come from the DNA, and the V and J calls and clone size come from that table. The data show 35,000 to 50,000 clones, almost 85% seen once. This record comes from a study of blood T cell repertoires in COVID-19. As for the study in general: Sites in the United States, Italy and Spain provided acute and convalescent COVID-19 samples. T cells, B-cell-depleted T cells, or PBMCs supplied cDNA or gDNA.

This chain joins TRBV4-2 and TRBJ2-1; D may be TRBD2 (5 bases). Sequencing was done on a sample of peripheral blood. The origin of this receptor is a woman aged 55-70 years with acute or convalescent COVID-19. The CDR3: CASSRLRGHEQFF. The CDR3 DNA follows: TGTGCCAGCAGCCGCCTACGGGGTCATGAGCAGTTCTTC.